The 14 T cell receptor beta chains presented below share a single source sample, sequenced in a study of cytomegalovirus exposure and HLA in healthy donors. Primers: 60 Vbeta forward and 13 Jbeta reverse. Produced via immunoSEQ multiplex PCR; TCRdb's table is partial and in-frame only. The repertoire holds about 130,000 clones, with 60% to 75% as singletons. Sequenced material: PBMCs. The receptor source for this set is a woman aged 45-59 years in good health and CMV-seropositive.

The sample holds a few counts of this clone. The gene calls are TRBV5-6 and TRBJ2-3; 9 bases are shared with TRBD1. CDR1 and CDR2 (germline): SGHDT, YYEEEE. This CDR3 has 17 residues. V lost 4 bases, J lost 7 bases, and 16 bases stayed unmatched. The CDR3 nucleotides are TGTGCCAGCAGCAGGTGGTCGGGGACAGGGACGTTACATACGCAGTATTTT. Its translation is CASSRWSGTGTLHTQYF.

This clone has only one observation. The chain uses TRBV5-8 and TRBJ2-6, with a possible D match to TRBD2 (5 bases). In germline, CDR1 is SGHTS, CDR2 YDEGEE. The V end was cut by 1 base, the J end by 2 bases, with 7 bases between. The CDR3 spans 15 residues. The CDR3 spells CASSLIGAGANVLTF. CDR3 DNA: TGTGCCAGCAGCTTGATCGGGGCTGGGGCCAACGTCCTGACTTTC.

The V gene is TRBV11-3, the J gene TRBJ2-2, with D perhaps matching TRBD1 (5 bases). Germline V gives CDR1 SGHNT, CDR2 YENEEA. There are 14 residues in the CDR3. The V end lost 3 bases, the J end lost 3 bases, and 8 bases lay between the germline ends. CDR3 region: CASSFEQDTGELFF. DNA of the CDR3: TGTGCCAGCAGCTTCGAACAGGACACCGGGGAGCTGTTTTTT.

This clone was seen just once. The chain links TRBV19 to TRBJ1-2; TRBD1 matches 7 bases. CDR3 size: 12 residues. Germline V gene sequence: CDR1 LNHDA, CDR2 SQIVND (reference sequence). V dropped 8 bases and J dropped 5; count of bases not matched to a gene: 5. The CDR3 is CASADRIYGYTF. In DNA form, the CDR3 reads TGTGCCAGTGCGGACAGGATATATGGCTACACCTTC. Complete variable domain (other parts from reference TRBV19 and TRBJ1-2): DGGITQSPKYLFRKEGQNVTLSCEQNLNHDAMYWYRQDPGQGLRLIYYSQIVNDFQKGDIAEGYSVSREKKESFPLTVTSAQKNPTAFYLCASADRIYGYTFGSGTRLTVV.

The chain couples TRBV7-9 to TRBJ1-3; D not resolved. This CDR3 comprises 14 residues. Germline lookup yields CDR1 SEHNR and CDR2 FQNEAQ (reference sequence). V was clipped by 2 bases and J by 0 bases, with 5 bases between them. The CDR3 DNA follows: TGTGCCAGCAGCTTAACAAGCTCTGGAAACACCATATATTTT. Its protein is CASSLTSSGNTIYF.

The V and J genes are TRBV6-1 and TRBJ1-1; D perhaps matches TRBD1 (5 bases). CDR3 length: 13 amino acids. Between the trimmed V and J ends, which lost 6 bases and 5 bases, there was a span of 13 bases. Germline loops: CDR1 MNHNS, CDR2 SASEGT. This CDR3 is CASSPGVSTEAFF. CDR3 in DNA: TGTGCCAGCAGCCCGGGGGTCTCGACTGAAGCTTTCTTT.

This chain connects TRBV2 to TRBJ2-7; 7 nucleotides align to TRBD1. Germline loops: CDR1 SNHLY, CDR2 FYNNEI. Losses at the gene ends were 5 bases for V and 3 bases for J; bases not matched to a gene: 4. This CDR3 is 13 amino acids long. CDR3 DNA: TGTGCCAGCAGTCCCGGGACAGTCTACGAGCAGTACTTC. This encodes CASSPGTVYEQYF.

This chain links TRBV19 with TRBJ1-5; tentatively, D is TRBD1 (5 bases). Deletions cut 3 bases from V and 0 bases from J, with 9 bases between. CDR3 length: 15 residues. Germline CDR1 is LNHDA and CDR2 is SQIVND (reference sequence). Here the CDR3 reads CASSMSGASNQPQHF. The CDR3 region has the DNA TGTGCCAGTAGTATGAGCGGGGCTAGCAATCAGCCCCAGCATTTT.

This clone has just a few counts. The chain carries TRBV6-6 and TRBJ1-5; no definite D call. The CDR3 covers 14 residues. CDR1 MNHNY and CDR2 SVGAGI come from the germline V gene (reference sequence). Trimming stripped 0 bases from V and 5 bases from J, with 8 bases between. Here the CDR3 DNA reads TGTGCCAGCAGTTACTCCCGGGGAGATCAGCCCCAGCATTTT. Residues: CASSYSRGDQPQHF.

V usage is TRBV5-4 and J usage is TRBJ2-7, with D possibly being TRBD1 (6 bases). This CDR3 contains 14 residues. The germline gives CDR1 SGHNT, CDR2 YYREEE (reference sequence). Deletions cut 5 bases from V and 4 bases from J, with 16 bases between. CDR3 nucleotide sequence: TGTGCCAGCAGGAAGGAACCAGGGGTTTACGAGCAGTACTTC. Protein: CASRKEPGVYEQYF.

This chain joins TRBV7-2 and TRBJ1-2; 9 nucleotides align to TRBD1. J was trimmed by 6 bases and V by 4 bases; bases with no gene match: 6. This CDR3 is 14 amino acids long. Germline assignment: CDR1 SGHTA and CDR2 FQGNSA. In nucleotides, the CDR3 is TGTGCCAGCAGCTCGAACAGGGGGCTCAATGGCTACACCTTC. Residues: CASSSNRGLNGYTF.

The chain links TRBV28 to TRBJ2-6, with a tentative D call TRBD1 (6 bases). CDR1 and CDR2 (germline): MDHEN, SYDVKM. The CDR3 is made up of 19 amino acids. V lost 5 bases and J 0 bases, leaving 20 bases between the germline ends. In DNA, the CDR3 is TGTGCCAGCAGTCCGGAGGAATTCAGGGGATTCTCTGGGGCCAACGTCCTGACTTTC. It specifies CASSPEEFRGFSGANVLTF.

The genes are TRBV10-3 and TRBJ2-7, with D unresolved. Trimming took off 3 bases at V and 4 bases at J, with 4 bases between the two ends. CDR3 size: 11 residues. CDR1 and CDR2 (germline): ENHRY, SYGVKD. This CDR3 reads CAISELYEQYF. The CDR3, as DNA: TGTGCCATCAGTGAACTATACGAGCAGTACTTC.

This clone was seen just once. The chain has TRBV14 and TRBJ2-1; possibly TRBD1 for D (5 bases). The CDR3 is 14 residues long. The V end was cut by 0 bases, the J end by 7 bases, with 10 bases between. CDR1 is SGHDN and CDR2 is FVKESK in the germline V gene. CDR3 coding DNA: TGTGCCAGCAGCCAAGACAGGGTTTTAAATGAGCAGTTCTTC. It yields the protein CASSQDRVLNEQFF.